These T cell receptor beta chains were read from a single sample in a study of blood T cells in healthy people across ages. MiXCR, applied by TCRdb to the 5' RACE reads, yields one record per CDR3 protein. The sample consists of some 1.8 million distinct CDR3 sequences, about two fifths of them appearing once. Material: blood. These receptor sequences come from a human donor in good health. The CDR3 runs from the conserved cysteine through the conserved F or W. Fields, in order: D gene, V gene, J gene, clone size, CDR3 DNA, CDR3 protein. The D gene is left open where the match is weak. Size tells how often a clone was seen (once, few, many) or the class of an expanded clone, and some rows leave it out.

TRBD2	TRBV6-2/TRBV6-3	TRBJ2-1	few	TGTGCCAGCAGTTACGGGGGACTAGCGGATTACCAAGAGACCCAGTTCTTC	CASSYGGLADYQETQFF
.	TRBV7-3	TRBJ2-5	.	TGTGCCAGCAGCCCTCAAGATGTCCTAGGGGGGACCCAGTACTTC	CASSPQDVLGGTQYF
.	TRBV7-9	TRBJ2-3	many	TGTGCCAGCAGCTTAGAATATCGTACGCAGTATTTT	CASSLEYRTQYF
.	TRBV3-1	TRBJ2-5	few	TGTGCCAGCAGCCAAGGTCGTGCAGCGGTGGGGACCCAGTACTTC	CASSQGRAAVGTQYF
TRBD1	TRBV13	TRBJ2-1	.	TGTGCCAGCAGCTCACACCAGAAAAGAGGGACAGGGGCCAATGAGCAGTTCTTC	CASSSHQKRGTGANEQFF
TRBD1	TRBV5-1	TRBJ1-1	.	TGCGCCAGCAGCTTGGGTACAGGGGGCTCCCGCACTGAAGCTTTCTTT	CASSLGTGGSRTEAFF
.	TRBV20-1	TRBJ1-5	.	TGCAGTGCCCTGTCTGGACGGGGTCTGAGCAATCAGCCCCAGCATTTT	CSALSGRGLSNQPQHF
.	TRBV7-2	TRBJ2-7	.	TGTGCCAGCAGCCCCCACGCGGTACCTTCCTACGAGCAGTACTTC	CASSPHAVPSYEQYF
TRBD2	TRBV5-1	TRBJ2-3	.	TGCGCCAGCAGCACCCAAGCTAGCGGGGTCGCCACAGATACGCAGTATTTT	CASSTQASGVATDTQYF
.	TRBV7-9	TRBJ2-7	few	TGTGCCAGCTCCTATGGGGGAGTAAGCGAGCAGTACTTC	CASSYGGVSEQYF
.	TRBV24-1	TRBJ2-3	.	TGTGCCGCCTCCGACAGGATCAACACAGATACGCAGTATTTT	CAASDRINTDTQYF
.	TRBV28	TRBJ2-2	few	TGTGCCAGCACACTCCCCGGTCGGGAGCTGTTTTTT	CASTLPGRELFF
TRBD2	TRBV20-1	TRBJ2-3	.	TGCAGTGCTAGAGATGGTAGCGGGGGGGCCTGGGATACGCAGTATTTT	CSARDGSGGAWDTQYF
.	TRBV2	TRBJ1-5	.	TGTGCCAGCAGTGGGGGACGAACCAGGACCAATCAGCCCCAGCATTTT	CASSGGRTRTNQPQHF
.	TRBV12-3/TRBV12-4	TRBJ2-1	few	TGTGCCAGCAGTTCCAACCATCGGGAGACCCAGTTCTTC	CASSSNHRETQFF
TRBD1	TRBV29-1	TRBJ1-2	many	TGCAGCGTTGGGACAGGGGGAAACTATGGCTACACCTTC	CSVGTGGNYGYTF
TRBD1	TRBV27	TRBJ1-6	.	TGTGCCAGCAGGGACAGGGTTGACTCACCCCTCCACTTT	CASRDRVDSPLHF
TRBD1	TRBV6-1	TRBJ1-1	few	TGTGCCAGCAGTTGGACAGGGCCAGGAGCTTTCTTT	CASSWTGPGAFF
.	TRBV7-2	TRBJ2-5	.	TGTGCCAGCAGCCCCCGGACCAACCAAGAGACCCAGTACTTC	CASSPRTNQETQYF
.	TRBV5-1	TRBJ2-5	few	TGCGCCAGCAGCGTTGAGGTGGGAGAGACCCAGTACTTC	CASSVEVGETQYF
TRBD2	TRBV5-1	TRBJ2-7	few	TGCGCCAGCAGCTTCGGACTAGCGGGGGGTCTATCCTACGAGCAGTACTTC	CASSFGLAGGLSYEQYF
.	TRBV20-1	TRBJ1-1	.	TGCAGTGCTACGAGCCGGACGCAGAACACTGAAGCTTTCTTT	CSATSRTQNTEAFF
.	TRBV4-1	TRBJ2-3	.	TGCGCCAGCAGCCTCAACCTGTTGGGAGATACGCAGTATTTT	CASSLNLLGDTQYF
.	TRBV11-2	TRBJ2-4	.	TGTGCCAGCAGCCCCATCGGAGGTCGTAATGAGCAGTACTTC	CASSPIGGRNEQYF
.	TRBV28	TRBJ1-2	.	TGTGCCAGCGTCTCGAGTATGGATGGCTACACCTTC	CASVSSMDGYTF
.	TRBV5-1	TRBJ1-5	few	TGCGCCAGCAGCTGGGGGGGTGGCCTGAATCAGCCCCAGCATTTT	CASSWGGGLNQPQHF
TRBD2	TRBV6-5	TRBJ2-2	.	TGTGCCAGCAGTTACTCTCGCCAGCGGGGAAACACCGGGGAGCTGGTTTTT	CASSYSRQRGNTGELVF
TRBD1	TRBV15	TRBJ2-2	.	TGTGCCACCAGCAGAGAACAGGGGGCGTTTGCCGGGGAGCTGTTTTTT	CATSREQGAFAGELFF
.	TRBV20-1	TRBJ2-5	.	TGCAGTGTTGGGGGGGCTGGAGAGACCCAGTGCTTC	CSVGGAGETQCF
TRBD1	TRBV11-3	TRBJ1-4	.	TGTGCCAGCAGCTTAGGGGACAGAAGATTTGGTGAAAAACGGTTTTTT	CASSLGDRRFGEKRFF
TRBD2	TRBV5-1	TRBJ2-7	few	TGCGCCAGCAGCTTCTCCGGGACTAGCGGTTCCTACGAGCAGTACTTC	CASSFSGTSGSYEQYF
.	TRBV28	TRBJ2-7	.	TGTGCCAGCAGTTTCGCGGGACGGGCCTACGAGCAGTACTTC	CASSFAGRAYEQYF
.	TRBV7-2	TRBJ2-1	.	TGTGCCAGCAGCTCCTATATAGTAAATGAGCAGTTCTTC	CASSSYIVNEQFF
.	TRBV6-2/TRBV6-3	TRBJ1-1	.	TGTGCCAGCAAGCCCGGGGGGGTGAACACTGAAGCTTTCTTT	CASKPGGVNTEAFF
.	TRBV11-3	TRBJ2-3	.	TGTGCCAACAGCCCCGGGGACCGAGACACAGATACGCAGTATTTT	CANSPGDRDTDTQYF
.	TRBV29-1	TRBJ1-2	few	TGCAGCGGAATTGACGAGGGCTATGGCTACACCTTC	CSGIDEGYGYTF
TRBD1	TRBV5-6	TRBJ2-1	.	TGTGCCAGCAGCCTATTCCTGGCAGGGGGCCGGGATGAGCAGTTCTTC	CASSLFLAGGRDEQFF
TRBD1	TRBV29-1	TRBJ1-2	.	TGCGGCGCACAACGGGACAGGGGGACGGTTGGCTACACCTTC	CGAQRDRGTVGYTF
TRBD2	TRBV20-1	TRBJ2-7	.	TGCAGTGCTAGAGCGGGGACTAGCGGGAGATACAATGAGCAGTACTTC	CSARAGTSGRYNEQYF
.	TRBV7-2	TRBJ2-5	.	TGTGCCAGCCGCTTAGCGACAGGCCTCGTTGAGGAGACCCAGTACTTC	CASRLATGLVEETQYF
TRBD1	TRBV6-5	TRBJ2-5	.	TGTGCCAGCAGTTACTCACTCACTATAATGGGACAGCAAGAGACCCAGTACTTC	CASSYSLTIMGQQETQYF
.	TRBV7-3	TRBJ2-4	many	TGTGCCAGCAGCTTCTCAGGGTATACCAAAAACATTCAGTACTTC	CASSFSGYTKNIQYF
.	TRBV12-3/TRBV12-4	TRBJ2-1	few	TGTGCCAGCAGAGTACTAGGGGAGCAGTTCTTC	CASRVLGEQFF
.	TRBV4-1	TRBJ1-2	many	TGCGCCAGCAGCCAAGATATCACGGGAGATTTCGGCTATGGCTACACCTTC	CASSQDITGDFGYGYTF
.	TRBV20-1	TRBJ1-1	.	TGCAGTGCTGAAGGGGTGGGGTTCGACCAGGGCAACCCAGATGAAGCTTTCTTT	CSAEGVGFDQGNPDEAFF
.	TRBV4-1	TRBJ2-1	.	TGCGCCAGCAGCCAAGTGTCAGTATACAATGAGCAGTTCTTC	CASSQVSVYNEQFF
.	TRBV24-1	TRBJ1-1	.	TGTGCCACCAGTGACAGGGGTTCACGGACTGAAGCTTTCTTT	CATSDRGSRTEAFF
.	TRBV12-3/TRBV12-4	TRBJ2-1	.	TGTGCCAGCAGTCCGAAGGGACTTGTCTCCTACAATGAGCAGTTCTTC	CASSPKGLVSYNEQFF
.	TRBV5-6	TRBJ1-2	.	TGTGCCAGCACCCCGGATTTGAATCCTAACTATGGCTACACCTTC	CASTPDLNPNYGYTF
TRBD2	TRBV5-1	TRBJ2-3	once	TGCGCCAGCAGCTACCGGGGGGAAGGGGATACGCAGTATTTT	CASSYRGEGDTQYF
.	TRBV29-1	TRBJ2-5	.	TGCAGCGTTGCCACCCGGGTGTTAGAGACCCAGTACTTC	CSVATRVLETQYF
.	TRBV29-1	TRBJ1-2	few	TGCAGCGTTGGAGACACCGACTATGGCTACACCTTC	CSVGDTDYGYTF
.	TRBV7-3	TRBJ2-1	.	TGTGCCAGCAGCTTAGACCAGGACGCGACCGGGACACATGAGCAGTTCTTC	CASSLDQDATGTHEQFF
.	TRBV7-9	TRBJ2-7	.	TGTGCCAGCAGCCCCCCCCCAGGTTTAGGGTCCTACGAGCAGTACTTC	CASSPPPGLGSYEQYF
.	TRBV7-3	TRBJ2-7	few	TGTGCCAGCAGCGTACTAGAGAGGGAATACGAGCAGTACTTC	CASSVLEREYEQYF